These 6 T cell receptor beta chains were sequenced from one sample in a study of molecular identifiers for immune sequencing clone quantification. In TCRdb, the PCR reads were re-called with MiXCR into one record per CDR3 protein. The sample lists approximately 680,000 distinct CDR3 sequences, roughly 25% occurring once. What was sequenced was naive CD8+ T cells from blood, with Jurkat cell RNA spiked in. The sample's subset: FACS-sorted CD8+CD4-CCR7+CD45RA+ naive T cells. Every receptor here comes from a human donor in good health. Some libraries in this study had Jurkat cell RNA spiked in.

The chain recombines TRBV20-1 with TRBJ2-7; 11 bases line up with TRBD2. This CDR3 is built from 13 residues. The J segment lost 2 bases and the V segment lost 5 bases, leaving 2 bases of the junction unmatched. The germline gives CDR1 DFQATT, CDR2 SNEGSKA (reference sequence). The CDR3 is CSAGTSGAYEQYF. CDR3 DNA: TGCAGTGCTGGGACTAGCGGAGCCTACGAGCAGTACTTC.

At least ten counts were recorded for this clonotype. This chain joins TRBV13 and TRBJ2-3; maybe TRBD2 (5 bases). The V gene's germline CDR1 is PRHDT and CDR2 FYEKMQ (reference sequence). The CDR3 is made up of 15 amino acids. Trimming left V 7 bases short and J 2 bases short, with 16 bases between. CDR3 sequence reads: CASTQRSVNTDTQYF. The DNA for the CDR3 is TGTGCCAGCACCCAGCGGAGCGTCAACACAGATACGCAGTATTTT.

This clonotype was recorded a few times. The chain uses TRBV30 and TRBJ2-7, with D perhaps being TRBD1 or TRBD2 (5 bases each). The length of the CDR3 is 12 residues. Per germline, CDR1 GTSNPN and CDR2 SVGIG (reference sequence). With 3 bases removed from V and 6 bases from J, the gap between germline ends came to 12 bases. CDR3 loop: CAWRGTGLEQYF. DNA of the CDR3: TGTGCCTGGAGGGGGACCGGGCTCGAGCAGTACTTC.

This clonotype was counted ten times or more. V is TRBV27 and J is TRBJ1-3; D unresolved. The germline V gene encodes CDR1 MNHEY and CDR2 SMNVEV (reference sequence). V was cut by 4 bases and J by 3 bases, with 16 bases left in between. The CDR3 is 16 residues long. In DNA form, the CDR3 reads TGTGCCAGCAGTTCCCGCCTTGGACGGGATGGAAACACCATATATTTT. Translation: CASSSRLGRDGNTIYF.

This clonotype turned up a few times. The chain combines TRBV14 with TRBJ2-5; a weak D match, TRBD2 (9 bases). The CDR3 sequence is 15 residues long. CDR1 and CDR2 (germline): SGHDN, FVKESK. V was cut by 4 bases and J by 7 bases, with 19 bases left in between. For the CDR3, the DNA is TGTGCCAGCAGCCGGCGATCTAGCGGGACAGGGACCCAGTACTTC. Translating it yields CASSRRSSGTGTQYF.

The chain couples TRBV27 to TRBJ1-1; TRBD1 might be the D (5 bases). Deletions cut 2 bases from V and 4 bases from J, with 11 bases between. Germline CDR1 MNHEY, CDR2 SMNVEV (reference sequence). The CDR3 extends over 14 amino acids. The CDR3 here is CASSLKVGGTEAFF. CDR3 bases: TGTGCCAGCAGTTTAAAGGTGGGGGGCACTGAAGCTTTCTTT.